This passage covers 32 T cell receptor beta chains from one sample sequenced in a study of T cell repertoires in cytomegalovirus infection. TCRdb passed the reads through MiXCR, listing each CDR3 protein once. The data contain over 300,000 distinct CDR3 sequences, 8% to 9.5% of them singletons. Sequenced sample: PBMCs. All receptors come from a human donor in good health (CMV status not recorded). Some clones in this sample may be carry-over from other donors' samples.

This clonotype has only a few counts. The chain links TRBV5-1 to TRBJ2-1; 13 nucleotides agree with TRBD2. V shed 4 bases, J shed 10 bases, and the junction held 5 bases outside the gene matches. Germline V CDR1 and CDR2: SGHRS, YFSETQ. The CDR3 sequence is 14 residues long. CDR3 sequence reads: CASSATSGGYEQFF. The CDR3 DNA is TGCGCCAGCAGCGCGACTAGCGGGGGGTACGAGCAGTTCTTC.

For this clonotype: A much larger clone differs from this one at a single base, so this may be a read error. This chain connects TRBV6-6 to TRBJ1-5, with D possibly TRBD1 on 5 matching bases. The V end was cut by 2 bases, the J end by 4 bases, with 15 bases between. Germline CDR1 and CDR2: MNHNY and SVGAGI (reference sequence). The CDR3 has 16 amino acids. CDR3: CASSYKGSGGNQPQHF. Written as DNA, the CDR3 is TGTGCCAGCAGTTACAAGGGGAGTGGTGGGAATCAGCCCCAGCATTTT.

The chain employs TRBV6-1 and TRBJ2-3; 8 bases map to TRBD2. CDR3 size: 17 residues. Germline CDR1 MNHNS, CDR2 SASEGT. Losses at the gene ends were 1 base for V and 6 bases for J; bases not matched to a gene: 12. The CDR3 DNA reads TGTGCCAGCAGTGAAGGGTATGGCGGGACTAGGCTGGATACGCAGTATTTT. Translated, it gives CASSEGYGGTRLDTQYF.

This clonotype was observed a handful of times. The chain joins TRBV27 to TRBJ2-2; D possibly corresponds to TRBD2 (5 bases). Between the trimmed V and J ends, which lost 4 bases and 4 bases, there was a span of 16 bases. CDR1 is MNHEY and CDR2 is SMNVEV in the germline V gene (reference sequence). CDR3 length: 16 residues. This chain's CDR3 is CASSSSPTMPTGELFF. The CDR3 coding sequence is TGTGCCAGCAGTTCCAGCCCGACTATGCCCACCGGGGAGCTGTTTTTT.

This clonotype appeared many times. The rearrangement uses TRBV7-2 and TRBJ2-3, with 11 bases aligning to TRBD2. The CDR3 spans 16 residues. The germline CDR1 and CDR2 sequences are SGHTA and FQGNSA. J gave up 1 base and V 4 bases, and 4 bases lay outside the gene matches. CDR3 bases: TGTGCCAGCAGCTCTACTAGCGGGAGAGGCACAGATACGCAGTATTTT. It encodes CASSSTSGRGTDTQYF.

This clonotype was observed a handful of times. The chain employs TRBV27 and TRBJ2-7; D not resolved. CDR1 and CDR2 (germline): MNHEY, SMNVEV (reference sequence). This CDR3 is built from 13 residues. Between the trimmed V and J ends, which lost 3 bases and 3 bases, there was a span of 9 bases. CDR3 in DNA: TGTGCCAGCAGTTTTGGAAAACTCTACGAGCAGTACTTC. Encoded protein: CASSFGKLYEQYF.

This clonotype was seen many times. The rearrangement links TRBV7-2 to TRBJ1-2; possible D gene TRBD1, 5 bases. The CDR3 length is 15 residues. V was pared by 1 base and J by 2 bases, with 11 bases between. The germline V gene encodes CDR1 SGHTA and CDR2 FQGNSA. The chain's CDR3 is CASSLEEAGNYGYTF. The CDR3 DNA reads TGTGCCAGCAGCTTAGAGGAGGCAGGGAACTATGGCTACACCTTC.

This clonotype was detected many times. The rearrangement joins TRBV7-2 to TRBJ1-3; 9 positions agree with TRBD1. The V gene end was trimmed by 0 bases and the J gene end by 8 bases; junction bases not matched to a gene: 5. This CDR3 region has 15 residues. Germline V lookup: CDR1 SGHTA, CDR2 FQGNSA. For the CDR3, the DNA is TGTGCCAGCAGCTTAGCAGGGACAGGGCAACACACCATATATTTT. Residues: CASSLAGTGQHTIYF.

This clonotype was picked up many times. V and J are TRBV20-1 and TRBJ1-6, with TRBD1 matching 9 bases. The CDR3 consists of 15 residues. CDR1 DFQATT and CDR2 SNEGSKA come from the germline V gene (reference sequence). The V and J ends lost 0 bases and 7 bases, in that order; junction bases with no gene match: 4. CDR3 coding DNA: TGCAGTGCTAGAGATACAGGGGGCAGGAATTCACCCCTCCACTTT. Its translation: CSARDTGGRNSPLHF.

This clonotype came up many times. The V and J genes are TRBV7-8 and TRBJ2-5, with a weak D call TRBD2 (6 bases). The CDR3 has 15 residues. V lost 0 bases, J lost 5 bases, and 13 bases lay in between. Germline assignment: CDR1 SGHVS and CDR2 FQNEAQ. DNA for the CDR3: TGTGCCAGCAGCTTAGCCCTTAGCGGACGGGAGACCCAGTACTTC. Translation: CASSLALSGRETQYF. The variable domain in full, with the rest retrieved from reference TRBV7-8 and TRBJ2-5, is GAGVSQSPRYKVAKRGQDVALRCDPISGHVSLFWYQQALGQGPEFLTYFQNEAQLDKSGLPSDRFFAERPEGSVSTLKIQRTQQEDSAVYLCASSLALSGRETQYFGPGTRLLVL.

The sample holds a few counts of this clonotype. The chain's CDR3 is CASSNRQGNTDTQYF. The CDR3 DNA is TGTGCCAGCAGCAACCGACAGGGTAACACAGATACGCAGTATTTT. J is TRBJ2-3 and V is TRBV7-2; 7 nucleotides match TRBD1. This CDR3 has 15 amino acids. The germline gives CDR1 SGHTA, CDR2 FQGNSA. V shed 5 bases, J shed 2 bases, and the junction held 7 bases outside the gene matches.

About this clonotype itself: One end of the junction fails to match germline, which may point to a read error. The chain links TRBV24-1 to TRBJ2-3; TRBD1 is a possible D gene (6 bases). This CDR3 has 13 residues. Germline CDR1 and CDR2: KGHDR and SFDVKD. In DNA, the CDR3 is TGTGCCACCAGTGATTTTCACAGGGATACGCAGTGTTTT. Its translation is CATSDFHRDTQCF.

For this clonotype: One base away lies a much larger clone, so this may be a sequencing read error. The chain employs TRBV12-3 or TRBV12-4 and TRBJ1-1; no definite D call. The CDR3 spans 14 residues. CDR3 DNA sequence: TGTGCCAGCAGTTGGGCAACGATGAACACTGAAGTTTTCTTT. Translating it yields CASSWATMNTEVFF.

In its sample, this clonotype was seen a few times. The chain couples TRBV7-8 to TRBJ2-1, with a possible D match to TRBD2 (6 bases). Germline V gene data show CDR1 as SGHVS and CDR2 as FQNEAQ. V was shortened by 4 bases and J by 5 bases, with 15 bases between the two germline ends. The CDR3 contains 15 residues. DNA for the CDR3: TGTGCCAGCAGCTATAGGGGACTGCAGGACAATGAGCAGTTCTTC. Residues: CASSYRGLQDNEQFF. Full variable domain (outside the CDR3, taken from reference TRBV7-8 and TRBJ2-1): GAGVSQSPRYKVAKRGQDVALRCDPISGHVSLFWYQQALGQGPEFLTYFQNEAQLDKSGLPSDRFFAERPEGSVSTLKIQRTQQEDSAVYLCASSYRGLQDNEQFFGPGTRLTVL.

This clonotype was picked up a small number of times. The chain links TRBV20-1 to TRBJ2-2; 10 bases line up with TRBD2. V dropped 2 bases and J dropped 3; count of bases not matched to a gene: 6. The CDR3 is 16 residues long. Germline CDR1 is DFQATT and CDR2 is SNEGSKA (reference sequence). CDR3 bases: TGCAGTGCTAGACGCACTAGCGGGGACTACACCGGGGAGCTGTTTTTT. It encodes CSARRTSGDYTGELFF.

The V and J genes are TRBV28 and TRBJ1-5; 9 positions agree with TRBD1. The CDR3 covers 16 residues. With 3 bases clipped from V and 8 bases from J, the junction kept 11 bases outside the gene matches. Germline V gives CDR1 MDHEN, CDR2 SYDVKM. CDR3 DNA: TGTGCCAGCAGTTTTCATGGGACAGGGTTTTCGGAGCCCCAGCATTTT. Residues: CASSFHGTGFSEPQHF.

This clonotype was recorded at least ten times. This chain uses TRBV28 with TRBJ1-5; unclear D gene. Trimming took 1 base from V and 7 from J, leaving 8 bases between them. The length of the CDR3 is 13 residues. Germline loops: CDR1 MDHEN, CDR2 SYDVKM. CDR3 loop: CASSLSGLQPQHF. The CDR3 DNA reads TGTGCCAGCAGTTTATCGGGGTTGCAGCCCCAGCATTTT.

The sample holds many counts of this clonotype. V is TRBV28 and J is TRBJ2-7, with a weak D call TRBD2 (5 bases). The V gene's germline CDR1 is MDHEN and CDR2 SYDVKM. The V gene lost 7 bases and the J gene lost 2 bases, with 9 bases spanning the gap. The CDR3 extends over 12 amino acids. The CDR3: CASTVGAYEQYF. CDR3 DNA: TGTGCCAGCACCGTCGGGGCCTACGAGCAGTACTTC.

This chain connects TRBV5-5 to TRBJ1-2; D ambiguous. The CDR3 totals 14 residues. The V end was cut by 4 bases, the J end by 7 bases, with 17 bases between. CDR1 is SGHKS and CDR2 is YYEKEE in the germline V gene (reference sequence). CDR3 residues: CASSLAGGMGGYTF. CDR3 DNA sequence: TGTGCCAGCAGCCTGGCCGGAGGGATGGGTGGCTACACCTTC. The full variable domain, with the rest looked up from reference TRBV5-5 and TRBJ1-2, is DAGVTQSPTHLIKTRGQQVTLRCSPISGHKSVSWYQQVLGQGPQFIFQYYEKEERGRGNFPDRFSARQFPNYSSELNVNALLLGDSALYLCASSLAGGMGGYTFGSGTRLTVV.

Notes on this clonotype: Without the conserved terminal phenylalanine or tryptophan, this CDR3 likely stems from a read error. CDR3 nucleotide sequence: TGTGCCAGCAGTCTAGGGACAGTCTATGGCTACACCTCC. Protein: CASSLGTVYGYTS. The chain joins TRBV6-1 to TRBJ1-2; 7 bases match TRBD1. V lost 5 bases and J lost 4; bases outside the gene matches: 4. In germline, CDR1 is MNHNS, CDR2 SASEGT. The CDR3 has 13 residues.

At least ten counts were recorded for this clonotype. The rearrangement uses TRBV7-2 and TRBJ2-4; the D gene is possibly TRBD2 (7 bases). The CDR3 contains 14 residues. Trimming removed 2 bases at V and 12 bases at J, with 17 bases between. From germline, CDR1 is SGHTA and CDR2 FQGNSA. Here the CDR3 reads CASSLIGAGADQYF. The CDR3 DNA is TGTGCCAGCAGCTTAATCGGGGCGGGGGCGGATCAGTACTTC.

Only a few counts were recorded for this clonotype. The chain couples TRBV11-2 to TRBJ2-7; tentative D call: TRBD2 (6 bases). CDR3 length equals 18 residues. The V gene lost 2 bases and the J gene lost 2 bases, with 22 bases spanning the gap. The germline gives CDR1 SGHAT, CDR2 FQNNGV. The CDR3 DNA reads as TGTGCCAGCAGCTTAATAGTCCTAGCGAGGGAGCGTGCCTACGAGCAGTACTTC. This codes for CASSLIVLARERAYEQYF.

This clonotype was detected ten times or more. This chain connects TRBV6-1 to TRBJ1-2; no clear D. The germline CDR1 and CDR2 sequences are MNHNS and SASEGT. V lost 5 bases, J lost 0 bases, and 16 bases lay in between. The CDR3 has 16 residues. The CDR3 region is CASSPLWANSNYGYTF. CDR3 DNA sequence: TGTGCCAGCAGTCCCCTGTGGGCAAACTCTAACTATGGCTACACCTTC.

This clonotype was seen repeatedly, ten times or more. This rearrangement joins TRBV20-1 to TRBJ1-4; TRBD1 aligns across 8 bases. The CDR3 has 22 amino acids. Trimming removed 4 bases from V and 8 bases from J; junction bases left unmatched: 33. Germline V gene lookup returns CDR1 DFQATT and CDR2 SNEGSKA (reference sequence). CDR3 loop: CSAKLSGRGLSRQTNRGEKLFF. The DNA for the CDR3 is TGCAGTGCTAAACTCTCGGGGAGGGGGCTTAGTCGACAGACAAACAGGGGGGAAAAACTGTTTTTT.

The J gene is TRBJ1-2, the V gene TRBV12-3 or TRBV12-4, with TRBD1 matching 7 bases. With V trimmed by 6 bases and J by 2 bases, 6 bases remained unmatched. The CDR3 spans 14 residues. This CDR3 reads CASRKGAENYGYTF. DNA for the CDR3: TGTGCCAGCAGGAAGGGGGCAGAGAACTATGGCTACACCTTC.

For this clonotype: This is likely a read error, given that the CDR3 carries no conserved phenylalanine or tryptophan at its end. The rearrangement joins TRBV4-3 to TRBJ2-1, with TRBD1 as a possible D gene (6 bases). CDR1 LGHNA and CDR2 YSLEER come from the germline V gene. The CDR3 runs 17 residues. V lost 0 bases, J lost 2 bases, and 14 bases lay in between. CDR3 sequence: CASSQDQGTRTYNEQFI. Here the CDR3 DNA reads TGCGCCAGCAGCCAAGATCAGGGGACCAGGACCTACAATGAGCAGTTCATC.

A single count supports this clonotype. The chain couples TRBV7-2 to TRBJ2-1; tentatively, D is TRBD1 or TRBD2 (5 bases each). The V gene lost 8 bases and the J gene lost 2 bases, with 13 bases spanning the gap. Per the germline V gene, CDR1 is SGHTA and CDR2 is FQGNSA. The CDR3 length is 14 residues. The CDR3 loop is CASGKPGPYNEQFF. The CDR3 DNA reads as TGTGCCAGCGGAAAACCGGGGCCCTACAATGAGCAGTTCTTC.

This sequence joins TRBV12-3 or TRBV12-4 and TRBJ1-1; D gene unclear. The CDR3 has 13 amino acids. Trimming took 5 bases from V and 6 from J, leaving 13 bases between them. CDR3 sequence reads: CASSPGKGAEAFF. The CDR3 region has the DNA TGTGCCAGCAGTCCCGGGAAGGGAGCTGAAGCTTTCTTT.

The V and J genes are TRBV2 and TRBJ2-4; D uncertain. V was cut by 8 bases and J by 0 bases, with 8 bases left in between. The germline gives CDR1 SNHLY, CDR2 FYNNEI. The CDR3 totals 13 residues. CDR3 nucleotides: TGTGCCAGCTGCGTCCTAGCCAAAAACATTCAGTACTTC. Its protein product is CASCVLAKNIQYF.

This clonotype was picked up a small number of times. The chain couples TRBV7-2 to TRBJ1-1; 7 nucleotides align to TRBD1. The germline gives CDR1 SGHTA, CDR2 FQGNSA. This CDR3 comprises 15 residues. The J segment lost 4 bases and the V segment lost 1 base, leaving 6 bases of the junction unmatched. The CDR3 protein is CASSLVGRGSTEAFF. Here the CDR3 DNA reads TGTGCCAGCAGCTTAGTCGGCAGGGGGTCCACTGAAGCTTTCTTT.

There are many counts of this clonotype. The gene calls are TRBV6-2 or TRBV6-3 and TRBJ2-1; no clear D. Germline-derived CDR1 and CDR2 are MNHEY and SVGEGT. The CDR3 spans 14 residues. V lost 2 bases and J 3 bases, leaving 8 bases between the germline ends. CDR3 coding DNA: TGTGCCAGCAGTTACGCAGCTAGCTACAATGAGCAGTTCTTC. Translation: CASSYAASYNEQFF.

This clonotype has a count of ten or more. The chain uses TRBV9 and TRBJ2-3; TRBD2 matches 9 bases. J was trimmed by 4 bases and V by 4 bases; bases with no gene match: 13. Germline V gene data show CDR1 as SGDLS and CDR2 as YYNGEE. The CDR3 length is 17 residues. The DNA for the CDR3 is TGTGCCAGCAGCCCCACGGGAATAGCGGGAGAAGCAGATACGCAGTATTTT. Its protein is CASSPTGIAGEADTQYF.